The entry that follows covers one T cell receptor beta chain sequence. Its antigen has not been determined. Base qualities are not recorded, but no much larger clone differs from it by a single base. The germline V gene (reference sequence) provides CDR1 LNHDA and CDR2 SQIVND. The V end loses 3 bases and the J end loses 4 bases, and a stretch of 9 bases separates them. Including cysteine and phenylalanine, the CDR3 has 13 amino acids. The CDR3 DNA has 39 bases and is translated from base 1. These data belong to a study of a mutant IDH1 vaccine in newly diagnosed glioma (dated by TCRdb to about 2021). As for the study more broadly: Patients were given eight vaccinations, in weeks 1, 3, 5, 7, 11, 15, 19 and 23, which matched visits V03 through V10. Vaccination began 4-6 weeks after radiotherapy alone, or alongside temozolomide cycles in the chemotherapy-containing groups. The 32 treated patients were approximately 62% male and roughly 38% female, with a mean age of around 40 years. Prior to enrollment, standard therapy consisting of radiotherapy alone, temozolomide alone, or radiochemotherapy with temozolomide had been administered to patients, with the combination being received by most patients. Peripheral blood was collected at six visits: V03 (baseline), V05, V07, V10, V12 and V13. Longitudinal TCRB deep sequencing was done for 20 to 25 treated patients, wherever samples were available for exploratory analyses. The research as a whole found: According to the authors, sample limitations meant that analyses of patient blood samples could not be reproduced. Immune responses induced by the vaccine were seen in over 80% of patients across multiple MHC alleles. No apparent relationship was observed between pseudoprogression and alterations in the top peripheral T cell clonotypes detected by TCRB sequencing. Selection of PBMC samples for TCRB deep sequencing was based on availability.

What the time point label conveys for this sample: week 5, during vaccination. A 20-mer mutant IDH1 peptide at 300 micrograms in Montanide made up each vaccine dose, which was injected subcutaneously together with topical imiquimod. The donors had newly diagnosed IDH1-mutant astrocytomas of WHO grade 3 or 4 that showed loss of nuclear ATRX. The samples were drawn from NOA16, a multicentre, single-arm, open-label phase I trial in Germany that tested a mutant IDH1 peptide vaccine in humans for the first time. Genomic DNA for TCRB sequencing was isolated from EDTA blood with the DNeasy Blood and Tissue Kit. Receptor libraries were prepared by the immunoSEQ multiplex PCR assay. Rearranged TCR beta chain sequences were amplified using the hsTCRB Kit according to the manufacturer's protocol. Sequencing of TCRB libraries was carried out on an Illumina MiSeq. The paper's processing steps were these. The proprietary platform of the kit vendor was used for demultiplexing, trimming and gene mapping. In TCRdb, the immuneACCESS table is reduced to in-frame sequences with V and J assigned. These tables do not hold every clone; where another copy was compared, an unresolved V gene accounts for under half, and the others remain unexplained. That table gives V, J and clone size, and the DNA gave D and trimming. The table for this sample lists under 30,000 clones; about three quarters of them were counted only once. Of the sample, about 9.4% falls within the top ten clones.

The rearrangement combines TRBV19 with TRBJ1-1, and the D gene may be TRBD1, 5 bases matching. The receptor was isolated from a man aged 35 to 55 with glioma. The specimen comprised PBMCs, sampled from a glioma patient whose treatment included an IDH1 peptide vaccine. The sequenced DNA is TGTGCCAGTAGTATGACAGTTAGCACTGAAGCTTTCTTT. Translated, this is CASSMTVSTEAFF.